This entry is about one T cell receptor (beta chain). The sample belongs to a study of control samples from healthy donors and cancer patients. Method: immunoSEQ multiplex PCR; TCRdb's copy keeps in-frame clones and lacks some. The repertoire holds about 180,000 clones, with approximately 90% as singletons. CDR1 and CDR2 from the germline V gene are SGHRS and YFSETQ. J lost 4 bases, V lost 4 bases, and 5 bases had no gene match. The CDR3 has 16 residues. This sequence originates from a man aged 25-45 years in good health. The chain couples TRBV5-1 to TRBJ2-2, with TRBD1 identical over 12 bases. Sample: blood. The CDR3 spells CASSAGTGGSTGELFF. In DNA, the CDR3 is TGCGCCAGCAGCGCCGGGACAGGGGGCTCCACCGGGGAGCTGTTTTTT.